The 3 T cell receptor beta chains reported below all come from one sample, sequenced in a study of shared clonotypes between healthy human individuals. CD45RO-negative CD8 cells positively selected for CCR7 made up the naive population, which excluded terminally differentiated effector memory CD45RA+ cells. Assay: immunoSEQ multiplex PCR; the TCRdb copy retains only in-frame clones and omits some. The sample consists of around 2,100,000 clones, about 95% of them appearing once. The sequenced material came from naive CD8+ T cells sorted from blood. The receptors originated from a man aged 18 to 35 in good health.

DNA for the CDR3: TGTGCCAGCTCACCAATCCGCAGCTGGACAGATACGCAGTATTTT. It translates to CASSPIRSWTDTQYF. The chain combines TRBV18 with TRBJ2-3; D is unclear. The germline gives CDR1 KGHSH, CDR2 LQKENI. The CDR3 is 15 residues long. Trimming removed 2 bases from V and 3 bases from J, with 12 bases in between. Based on the CDR3 plus reference TRBV18 and TRBJ2-3, the full variable domain is NAGVMQNPRHLVRRRGQEARLRCSPMKGHSHVYWYRQLPEEGLKFMVYLQKENIIDESGMPKERFSAEFPKEGPSILRIQQVVRGDSAAYFCASSPIRSWTDTQYFGPGTRLTVL.

Regarding this clone: Other DNA sequences in this specimen translate into the identical CDR3. The chain carries TRBV5-4 and TRBJ1-1; 8 nucleotides agree with TRBD1. The V segment lost 1 base and the J segment 4 bases; nucleotides outside the gene matches: 3. Germline V CDR1 and CDR2: SGHNT, YYREEE (reference sequence). This CDR3 comprises 14 residues. CDR3: CASSLQGAGTEAFF. The CDR3 DNA sequence: TGTGCCAGCAGCTTGCAGGGGGCGGGCACTGAAGCTTTCTTT.

Of note for this clone: This sample includes further DNA sequences coding for the same CDR3. This chain joins TRBV27 and TRBJ2-1; D gene unclear. Per germline, CDR1 MNHEY and CDR2 SMNVEV (reference sequence). This CDR3 has 15 residues. V gave up 2 bases and J gave up 0 bases, with 8 bases separating them. CDR3 in amino acids: CASSLDGSSYNEQFF. The CDR3 nucleotides read TGTGCCAGCAGTTTAGACGGCAGCTCCTACAATGAGCAGTTCTTC.